This entry concerns a single T cell receptor (beta chain). The antigen remains undetermined. The source of the sample is a study of CD8+ T cells in alopecia areata. The germline V and J ends were trimmed by 3 bases and 12 bases, with 18 bases remaining between them. The germline V gene has CDR1 MNHEY and CDR2 SVGAGI. CDR3 length: 14 amino acids. Sequencing templates came from extracted RNA that was reverse transcribed into cDNA. Using immunoSEQ multiplex PCR, the repertoire was profiled, and TCRdb retains in-frame clones only, with some absent. The data show 35,000 or so clones, 45% to 55% seen once. Study findings and constraints: Mice showed TCR sharing more clearly than patients did, possibly owing to HLA. More clonal than normal scalp was lesional scalp, particularly alopecia totalis/universalis.

It was for five patients that CD4+ cells were sorted into CD25+CD127- cells. Sorted out of PBMCs were CD4+ T cells and CD8+ T cells. The TCR comes from a human donor with alopecia areata. The genes are TRBV6-5 and TRBJ2-1; D could derive from TRBD1 or TRBD2 (6 bases each). The sample was CD4+ Tregs sorted from blood. As DNA, the CDR3 is TGTGCCAGCAGTTATGGAGGGGGGCGGTCTCGGCAGTTCTTC. The encoded protein is CASSYGGGRSRQFF.